The clone carrying this TCR beta chain came up once. What it binds is not known. This sample is part of a study of T cell responses to AZD1222 COVID-19 vaccine. Study results and limitations: The span of vaccine-associated CD4 TCRs extended across spike, with dominance at 160-218 and 743-854. Baseline seropositivity characterized only 5 to 7 AZD1222 recipients.

Second doses at about 4 or about 12 weeks were pooled. The CDR3 extends over 12 amino acids. V gave up 5 bases and J gave up 8 bases, with 10 bases separating them. Germline V gene data show CDR1 as PRHDT and CDR2 as FYEKMQ (reference sequence). Repertoires were generated with immunoSEQ multiplex PCR, while TCRdb's copy carries only in-frame clones and drops some. This table holds under 150,000 clones, 90% found once. The sequencing here drew on peripheral blood, taken 28 days after the second AZD1222 dose. The receptor was isolated from an adult who received the AZD1222 COVID-19 vaccine. This chain uses TRBV13 with TRBJ2-1; either TRBD1 or TRBD2 may supply D (6 bases each). The CDR3 loop reads CASSLRGDEQFF. CDR3 nucleotides: TGTGCCAGCAGCCTAAGGGGGGATGAGCAGTTCTTC.